These 32 T cell receptor beta chains came from one sample sequenced in a study of T cell responses to AZD1222 COVID-19 vaccine. Using immunoSEQ multiplex PCR, the repertoire was profiled, and TCRdb retains in-frame clones only, with some absent. The sample comprises approximately 80,000 clones, 80% of which are singletons, and under 25% rests with the top ten. The starting material was peripheral blood, obtained on day 0 of AZD1222 vaccination. Receptor source: an adult in good health.

V and J are TRBV28 and TRBJ1-1; 10 bases fit TRBD1. After removal of 4 bases from V and 4 bases from J, the junction contained 0 bases not matched to a gene. Per the germline V gene, CDR1 is MDHEN and CDR2 is SYDVKM. This CDR3 is 13 amino acids long. Here the CDR3 reads CASSWTGGTEAFF. The CDR3 nucleotides read TGTGCCAGCAGTTGGACAGGGGGCACTGAAGCTTTCTTT. Complete variable domain (other parts from reference TRBV28 and TRBJ1-1): DVKVTQSSRYLVKRTGEKVFLECVQDMDHENMFWYRQDPGLGLRLIYFSYDVKMKEKGDIPEGYSVSREKKERFSLILESASTNQTSMYLCASSWTGGTEAFFGQGTRLTVV.

CDR3 DNA: TGTGCCAGCAGTTTATCAAGACAGGGGACCGGGGAGCTGTTTTTT. It is translated as CASSLSRQGTGELFF. This sequence joins TRBV27 and TRBJ2-2, with TRBD1 matching 8 bases. There are 15 residues in the CDR3. CDR1 MNHEY and CDR2 SMNVEV come from the germline V gene (reference sequence). Trimming removed 0 bases from V and 5 bases from J; junction bases left unmatched: 2.

The chain carries TRBV15 and TRBJ1-2; D not certain. This CDR3 comprises 13 residues. Germline V CDR1 and CDR2: LNHNV, YYDKDF (reference sequence). Between the trimmed V and J ends, which lost 6 bases and 7 bases, there was a span of 15 bases. The CDR3 spells CATSRPVAAGYTF. Written as DNA, the CDR3 is TGTGCCACCAGTCGTCCTGTTGCAGCTGGCTACACCTTC. The entire variable domain, with the rest obtained from reference TRBV15 and TRBJ1-2, is as follows: DAMVIQNPRYQVTQFGKPVTLSCSQTLNHNVMYWYQQKSSQAPKLLFHYYDKDFNNEADTPDNFQSRRPNTSFCFLDIRSPGLGDTAMYLCATSRPVAAGYTFGSGTRLTVV.

This chain links TRBV7-8 with TRBJ2-7; TRBD1 is a possible D gene (5 bases). V was cut by 5 bases and J by 4 bases, with 9 bases left in between. From germline, CDR1 is SGHVS and CDR2 FQNEAQ. This CDR3 comprises 12 residues. The DNA for the CDR3 is TGTGCCAGCAGCAACCAGGGTTACGAGCAGTACTTC. This codes for CASSNQGYEQYF.

The chain links TRBV6-5 to TRBJ2-1, with D uncertain. This CDR3 has 13 amino acids. Germline V gives CDR1 MNHEY, CDR2 SVGAGI. V was cut by 6 bases and J by 5 bases, with 11 bases left in between. The CDR3 DNA reads as TGTGCCAGCAGCAGACGACTTAACAATGAGCAGTTCTTC. Translation gives CASSRRLNNEQFF.

V usage is TRBV5-1 and J usage is TRBJ2-1; 9 bases are shared with TRBD2. The V gene end was trimmed by 1 base and the J gene end by 6 bases; junction bases not matched to a gene: 11. This CDR3 spans 17 amino acids. Germline CDR1 SGHRS, CDR2 YFSETQ. The CDR3 DNA is TGCGCCAGCAGCTTGCAAGGTGCGGGAGGGCCCGTCAATGAGCAGTTCTTC. Translation: CASSLQGAGGPVNEQFF.

This rearrangement joins TRBV30 to TRBJ1-6; D is possibly TRBD1 (6 bases). Trimming removed 0 bases from V and 6 bases from J, with 15 bases in between. This CDR3 has 16 residues. CDR1 and CDR2 from the germline V gene are GTSNPN and SVGIG (reference sequence). For the CDR3, the DNA is TGTGCCTGGAGTGTAGGGGGACCTATACTTAATTCACCCCTCCACTTT. Its protein product is CAWSVGGPILNSPLHF.

The chain has TRBV7-9 and TRBJ1-1, with no clear D. Trimming took 4 bases from V and 4 from J, leaving 10 bases between them. The CDR3 runs to 13 residues. The germline CDR1 and CDR2 sequences are SEHNR and FQNEAQ (reference sequence). In DNA, the CDR3 is TGTGCCAGCAGCTCTTCAGTGGGCACTGAAGCTTTCTTT. Protein sequence: CASSSSVGTEAFF.

The chain employs TRBV2 and TRBJ2-6; 7 positions match TRBD1. Germline V gene data show CDR1 as SNHLY and CDR2 as FYNNEI. V lost 5 bases, J lost 0 bases, and 7 bases stayed unmatched. The CDR3 contains 17 residues. As DNA, the CDR3 is TGTGCCAGCAGTCGACAGGGCACCTTCTCTGGGGCCAACGTCCTGACTTTC. Encoded protein: CASSRQGTFSGANVLTF.

V is TRBV19 and J is TRBJ1-2, with a weak D call TRBD1 (6 bases). The CDR3 has 13 residues. Per germline, CDR1 LNHDA and CDR2 SQIVND (reference sequence). The ends were cut back, 1 base at V and 4 bases at J, with 7 bases in the middle. DNA for the CDR3: TGTGCCAGTAGTATAGTGGACAGCTATGGCTACACCTTC. Its protein product is CASSIVDSYGYTF.

J is TRBJ2-5 and V is TRBV10-3; possibly TRBD2 for D (6 bases). Germline CDR1 ENHRY, CDR2 SYGVKD. The germline V and J ends were trimmed by 9 bases and 4 bases, with 12 bases remaining between them. This CDR3 spans 12 amino acids. CDR3 residues: CAIGGAGETQYF. Here the CDR3 DNA reads TGTGCCATAGGAGGGGCGGGAGAGACCCAGTACTTC.

The chain links TRBV5-6 to TRBJ1-4; 10 bases agree with TRBD1. The CDR3 is 15 residues long. Losses at the gene ends were 4 bases for V and 8 bases for J; bases not matched to a gene: 8. The germline CDR1 and CDR2 sequences are SGHDT and YYEEEE. CDR3 nucleotides: TGTGCCAGCAGCCTCCCCGGGACAGGGGAAGAAAAACTGTTTTTT. This sequence encodes CASSLPGTGEEKLFF.

The chain recombines TRBV5-4 with TRBJ2-4; D is perhaps TRBD2 (5 bases). Trimming left V 3 bases short and J 9 bases short, with 13 bases between. CDR3 length: 13 residues. Germline V lookup: CDR1 SGHNT, CDR2 YYREEE (reference sequence). DNA for the CDR3: TGTGCCAGCAGCTCGTCACTAGAGGGCATTCAGTACTTC. It specifies CASSSSLEGIQYF.

The V gene is TRBV11-2, the J gene TRBJ2-5; D possibly corresponds to TRBD1 (6 bases). This CDR3 is 15 amino acids long. Germline assignment: CDR1 SGHAT and CDR2 FQNNGV. V was cut by 1 base and J by 5 bases, with 14 bases left in between. The CDR3 loop is CASSLAAGVTETQYF. The DNA of the CDR3 is TGTGCCAGCAGCTTAGCGGCAGGGGTCACGGAGACCCAGTACTTC. Full variable domain (rest looked up from reference TRBV11-2 and TRBJ2-5): EAGVAQSPRYKIIEKRQSVAFWCNPISGHATLYWYQQILGQGPKLLIQFQNNGVVDDSQLPKDRFSAERLKGVDSTLKIQPAKLEDSAVYLCASSLAAGVTETQYFGPGTRLLVL.

CDR3 sequence reads: CASSRSRAGDYGYTF. CDR3 DNA: TGTGCCAGCAGCCGCTCAAGGGCGGGTGACTATGGCTACACCTTC. The chain employs TRBV5-4 and TRBJ1-2, with no clear D. The CDR3 runs 15 residues. V dropped 4 bases and J dropped 3 bases, with 16 bases sitting between them. Germline CDR1 and CDR2: SGHNT and YYREEE (reference sequence).

This chain links TRBV29-1 with TRBJ2-7; TRBD2 matches at 14 bases. CDR1 SQVTM and CDR2 ANQGSEA come from the germline V gene. J was trimmed by 0 bases and V by 5 bases; bases with no gene match: 15. The CDR3 has 19 amino acids. The CDR3: CSVSTGGLAGARSSYEQYF. The CDR3 nucleotides are TGCAGCGTTAGTACCGGGGGACTAGCGGGAGCGAGGAGCTCCTACGAGCAGTACTTC.

This clone was seen a handful of times. The chain uses TRBV5-4 and TRBJ1-5; D may be TRBD1 (6 bases). Germline CDR1 and CDR2: SGHNT and YYREEE (reference sequence). CDR3 length: 16 amino acids. Between the trimmed V and J ends, which lost 4 bases and 5 bases, there was a span of 19 bases. This CDR3 is CASSRRSGAVDQPQHF. CDR3 sequence (DNA): TGTGCCAGCAGCCGACGTTCGGGGGCGGTCGATCAGCCCCAGCATTTT.

The chain couples TRBV25-1 to TRBJ2-1; the match to TRBD2 covers 9 bases. Trimming took 1 base from V and 8 from J; bases not matched to a gene: 15. The CDR3 is 18 amino acids. Germline CDR1 and CDR2: MGHDK and SYGVNS. The CDR3 sequence: CASSELGSGSPTGYEQFF. CDR3 nucleotide sequence: TGTGCCAGCAGTGAATTGGGTAGCGGGAGCCCCACTGGGTATGAGCAGTTCTTC. Looking up the rest from reference TRBV25-1 and TRBJ2-1 gives the full variable domain: EADIYQTPRYLVIGTGKKITLECSQTMGHDKMYWYQQDPGMELHLIHYSYGVNSTEKGDLSSESTVSRIRTEHFPLTLESARPSHTSQYLCASSELGSGSPTGYEQFFGPGTRLTVL.

V and J are TRBV14 and TRBJ1-1; D perhaps matches TRBD1 (5 bases). The germline V gene encodes CDR1 SGHDN and CDR2 FVKESK. The length of the CDR3 is 15 residues. The V and J ends lost 2 bases and 4 bases respectively, with 14 bases between them. CDR3 residues: CASSQRRGSGTEAFF. In DNA, the CDR3 is TGTGCCAGCAGCCAACGGAGGGGTAGCGGCACTGAAGCTTTCTTT.

The chain recombines TRBV28 with TRBJ1-2; 10 nucleotides agree with TRBD1. J was trimmed by 1 base and V by 7 bases; bases with no gene match: 12. The germline V gene has CDR1 MDHEN and CDR2 SYDVKM. This CDR3 spans 17 amino acids. The CDR3 DNA sequence: TGTGCCAGCAACCCTCGGGGACAGGGGCTGTTTAACTATGGCTACACCTTC. Translation gives CASNPRGQGLFNYGYTF.

The chain employs TRBV2 and TRBJ2-5; no clear D gene. The V and J ends lost 2 bases and 4 bases respectively, with 8 bases between them. This CDR3 comprises 13 residues. Germline CDR1 reads SNHLY; CDR2 reads FYNNEI. CDR3 nucleotides: TGTGCCAGCAGTGAACGCAGGTTAGAGACCCAGTACTTC. This translates into CASSERRLETQYF.

V is TRBV24-1 and J is TRBJ2-2; 10 nucleotides align to TRBD1. The CDR3 length is 21 residues. Per the germline V gene, CDR1 is KGHDR and CDR2 is SFDVKD. V lost 4 bases, J lost 1 base, and 17 bases stayed unmatched. The CDR3, as DNA: TGTGCCACCAGTGACCGCGACAGGGGGCTGGGTAGGAGCGGGAACACCGGGGAGCTGTTTTTT. This translates into CATSDRDRGLGRSGNTGELFF.

The genes are TRBV6-5 and TRBJ1-1; tentative D call: TRBD1 (5 bases). The CDR3 has 13 amino acids. V lost 4 bases to trimming and J lost 10 bases, with 16 bases between them. CDR1 is MNHEY, CDR2 SVGAGI, per germline. The CDR3 DNA reads TGTGCCAGCAGTTGGACACGGACTGACGCAGCTTTCTTT. The encoded protein is CASSWTRTDAAFF.

A note on this clone: A junction boundary mismatches the germline segment, possibly from a read error. The chain joins TRBV5-1 to TRBJ1-6; 8 nucleotides match TRBD1. The CDR3 is made up of 16 amino acids. CDR1 SGHRS and CDR2 YFSETQ come from the germline V gene. The CDR3 region is CASTLDRVGNNSPLHF. The CDR3 DNA reads as TGCGCCAGCACCTTGGACAGGGTGGGGAATAATTCACCCCTCCACTTT.

The chain links TRBV19 to TRBJ2-7; a possible D gene is TRBD1 (6 bases). The germline V and J ends were trimmed by 5 bases and 4 bases, with 12 bases remaining between them. Germline CDR1 is LNHDA and CDR2 is SQIVND (reference sequence). The CDR3 sequence is 13 residues long. CDR3 in DNA: TGTGCCAGTAGTTCTCTACAGGGATACGAGCAGTACTTC. This gives the protein CASSSLQGYEQYF.

This clone was seen a handful of times. The CDR3 loop is CATSRKLEETQYF. In nucleotides, the CDR3 is TGTGCCACCAGCAGGAAACTAGAAGAGACCCAGTACTTC. V gene TRBV15 combines with J gene TRBJ2-5; a possible D gene is TRBD2 (5 bases). The V end lost 3 bases, the J end lost 3 bases, and 8 bases lay between the germline ends. This CDR3 contains 13 residues. Germline loops: CDR1 LNHNV, CDR2 YYDKDF (reference sequence).

The chain couples TRBV7-9 to TRBJ2-1, with D unresolved. The V gene's germline CDR1 is SEHNR and CDR2 FQNEAQ (reference sequence). Trimming removed 5 bases at V and 2 bases at J, with 7 bases between. The CDR3 covers 13 residues. CDR3 in DNA: TGTGCCAGCAGCCCCCCCGCCTACAATGAGCAGTTCTTC. Its translation: CASSPPAYNEQFF.

J is TRBJ2-7 and V is TRBV5-1, with D perhaps matching TRBD1 (6 bases). With 0 bases removed from V and 3 bases from J, the gap between germline ends came to 13 bases. This CDR3 contains 15 residues. Germline CDR1 reads SGHRS; CDR2 reads YFSETQ. For the CDR3, the DNA is TGCGCCAGCAGCTTGGAGGGACAACGAGTCTACGAGCAGTACTTC. It translates to CASSLEGQRVYEQYF.

This clone turned up a few times. This chain links TRBV6-5 with TRBJ1-1; no clear D gene. The V end lost 6 bases, the J end lost 1 base, and 12 bases lay between the germline ends. This CDR3 has 14 amino acids. Germline CDR1 and CDR2: MNHEY and SVGAGI. The CDR3 DNA reads TGTGCCAGCAGGACTGGCATTCAGAACACTGAAGCTTTCTTT. This encodes CASRTGIQNTEAFF.

The chain links TRBV5-1 to TRBJ2-5, with 8 bases identical to TRBD1. Trimming removed 2 bases from V and 1 base from J; junction bases left unmatched: 4. The CDR3 runs to 15 residues. Germline V lookup: CDR1 SGHRS, CDR2 YFSETQ. The CDR3 loop reads CASSFGGTGQETQYF. CDR3 in DNA: TGCGCCAGCAGCTTTGGGGGGACAGGCCAAGAGACCCAGTACTTC.

The chain links TRBV4-1 to TRBJ1-6; D is perhaps TRBD1 (6 bases). The CDR3 has 16 amino acids. The ends were cut back, 0 bases at V and 9 bases at J, with 15 bases in the middle. Germline V gene sequence: CDR1 MGHRA, CDR2 YSYEKL. The CDR3 here is CASSQDREQGSSPLHF. The CDR3 nucleotides are TGCGCCAGCAGCCAAGATCGAGAACAGGGCTCTTCACCCCTCCACTTT.

The chain carries TRBV3-1 (or the pseudogene TRBV3-2) and TRBJ2-5, with TRBD1 as a possible D gene (5 bases). Per germline, CDR1 LGHDT and CDR2 YNNKEL (reference sequence). V was shortened by 6 bases and J by 4 bases, with 12 bases between the two germline ends. CDR3 length: 13 amino acids. This CDR3 reads CASRQKGRETQYF. Here the CDR3 DNA reads TGTGCCAGCAGACAAAAGGGGCGAGAGACCCAGTACTTC.